This passage covers 5 T cell receptor beta chains from one sample sequenced in a study of blood T cell repertoires in COVID-19. Sequencing was performed with immunoSEQ multiplex PCR; in TCRdb, only in-frame clones are kept and a portion is missing. The table lists roughly 150,000 clones, over 70% of them singletons. Input material: peripheral blood. Receptors originate from a woman at least 80 years old with active or convalescent COVID-19.

V gene TRBV14 combines with J gene TRBJ1-1, with unresolved D. The V and J ends lost 1 base and 0 bases respectively, with 12 bases between them. Germline assignment: CDR1 SGHDN and CDR2 FVKESK. The CDR3 consists of 16 residues. CDR3 sequence reads: CASSQAARPLNTEAFF. The DNA for the CDR3 is TGTGCCAGCAGCCAAGCGGCCAGGCCCTTGAACACTGAAGCTTTCTTT.

V usage is TRBV18 and J usage is TRBJ2-3; 11 bases match TRBD2. V shed 3 bases, J shed 5 bases, and the junction held 4 bases outside the gene matches. The V gene's germline CDR1 is KGHSH and CDR2 LQKENI. The CDR3 extends over 15 amino acids. The chain's CDR3 is CASSPEGLAVDTQYF. CDR3 nucleotide sequence: TGTGCCAGCTCACCCGAGGGACTAGCGGTAGATACGCAGTATTTT.

This chain links TRBV28 with TRBJ1-2; D remains ambiguous. V was cut by 3 bases and J by 3 bases, with 8 bases left in between. Germline V lookup: CDR1 MDHEN, CDR2 SYDVKM. The CDR3 covers 13 residues. CDR3 coding DNA: TGTGCCAGCAGTTTGGGCAGCTACTATGGCTACACCTTC. It translates to CASSLGSYYGYTF.

A few counts support this clone. V and J are TRBV3-1 (or the pseudogene TRBV3-2) and TRBJ1-3; D ambiguous. Looked up from germline, CDR1 is LGHDT and CDR2 is YNNKEL (reference sequence). The CDR3 is made up of 14 amino acids. V shed 2 bases and J shed 4 bases, with 9 bases lying between them. CDR3: CASSQTYSGNTIYF. The DNA for the CDR3 is TGTGCCAGCAGCCAAACCTACTCAGGAAACACCATATATTTT.

The chain is built from TRBV10-3 and TRBJ1-2, with TRBD1 matching 10 bases. CDR1 is ENHRY, CDR2 SYGVKD, per germline. Trimming took 6 bases from V and 7 from J; bases not matched to a gene: 8. There are 14 residues in the CDR3. CDR3 loop: CAISLGQGEAGYTF. CDR3 nucleotides: TGTGCCATCAGCCTAGGACAGGGGGAGGCTGGCTACACCTTC.